Listed here is a single TCR beta chain. Its matching antigen is unknown. CDR1 is MNHEY, CDR2 SMNVEV, per germline (reference sequence). J lost 7 bases, V lost 5 bases, and 3 bases had no gene match. The CDR3 is made up of 13 amino acids. These data originate in a study of cytomegalovirus exposure and HLA in healthy donors. Study-wide background: As an earlier analysis found, 150 million to 200 million T cells yielded around 110 million unique TCR beta sequences.

Overall study results and limits: TCR beta V- and J-gene trimming, according to a later analysis, was linked to a missense DCLRE1C variant. A later analysis found common viral pathogens apparently linked to several of the most significant clusters.

With 60 Vbeta and 13 Jbeta primers, the PCR was carried out. Repertoires were generated with immunoSEQ multiplex PCR, while TCRdb's copy carries only in-frame clones and drops some. The sample table sets out some 130,000 clones. The source is a woman aged 40 to 50 in good health and CMV-seropositive. Material: PBMCs. The chain uses TRBV27 and TRBJ1-4; TRBD1 matches at 8 bases. The CDR3 nucleotides are TGTGCCAGCAGTGACAGGGGAGCTGAAAAACTGTTTTTT. It encodes CASSDRGAEKLFF. Looking up the rest from reference TRBV27 and TRBJ1-4 gives the full variable domain: EAQVTQNPRYLITVTGKKLTVTCSQNMNHEYMSWYRQDPGLGLRQIYYSMNVEVTDKGDVPEGYKVSRKEKRNFPLILESPSPNQTSLYFCASSDRGAEKLFFGSGTQLSVL.